The source of this TCR beta chain is a study of blood T cell repertoires in COVID-19. The V gene end was trimmed by 8 bases and the J gene end by 0 bases; junction bases not matched to a gene: 4. CDR3 size: 13 residues. Per the germline V gene, CDR1 is SGHVS and CDR2 is FNYEAQ. Using immunoSEQ multiplex PCR, the repertoire was profiled, and TCRdb retains in-frame clones only, with some absent. In the table there are roughly 90,000 clones, 75% to 90% of which are singletons. Source material: peripheral blood. This sequence originates from a human donor with active COVID-19. The donor label of this sample is uncertain. The gene calls are TRBV7-6 and TRBJ2-7; TRBD1 aligns across 7 bases. The chain's CDR3 is CASSGQSSYEQYF. The CDR3 region has the DNA TGTGCCAGCTCGGGACAGAGCTCCTACGAGCAGTACTTC.